These 27 T cell receptor beta chains share one sample of origin, sequenced in a study of blood T cells in healthy people across ages. A sample-barcoded 5' primer and a J-beta primer mix were used in a second PCR of roughly 7 to 11 cycles. TCRdb reanalysed the 5' RACE reads using MiXCR and keeps one entry per CDR3 protein. In the table there are 1.5 million to 2 million distinct CDR3 sequences, roughly 50% of which are singletons. The material sequenced was blood. Receptors were obtained from a woman aged 40 to 55 in good health.

This sequence joins TRBV12-3 or TRBV12-4 and TRBJ1-2, with 8 bases identical to TRBD1. The CDR3 covers 16 residues. V was clipped by 2 bases and J by 4 bases; unmatched bases: 9. The CDR3 sequence: CASSLRPGGSSYGYTF. In DNA form, the CDR3 reads TGTGCCAGCAGTTTACGGCCAGGGGGCTCGAGCTATGGCTACACCTTC.

V usage is TRBV11-2 and J usage is TRBJ2-1; 14 bases are shared with TRBD2. CDR1 is SGHAT, CDR2 FQNNGV, per germline. The CDR3 totals 13 residues. The trim removed 7 bases at V and 12 bases at J, leaving 5 bases unmatched. The CDR3 nucleotides read TGTGCCAGCACTCATGGACTAGCGGGGGGGCAGTTCTTC. Translated, it gives CASTHGLAGGQFF. Complete variable domain (other parts from reference TRBV11-2 and TRBJ2-1): EAGVAQSPRYKIIEKRQSVAFWCNPISGHATLYWYQQILGQGPKLLIQFQNNGVVDDSQLPKDRFSAERLKGVDSTLKIQPAKLEDSAVYLCASTHGLAGGQFFGPGTRLTVL.

In this sample, this clonotype turned up once. J is TRBJ2-3 and V is TRBV28; 7 bases align to TRBD2. CDR3 length: 14 amino acids. V shed 5 bases, J shed 2 bases, and the junction held 4 bases outside the gene matches. The germline gives CDR1 MDHEN, CDR2 SYDVKM. This CDR3 reads CASSILANTDTQYF. DNA of the CDR3: TGTGCCAGCAGTATACTAGCGAACACAGATACGCAGTATTTT.

The chain is built from TRBV9 and TRBJ2-7; perhaps TRBD2 as D (6 bases). The last part of the DNA fits TRBJ2-5 better; the J call may be wrong. Germline loops: CDR1 SGDLS, CDR2 YYNGEE. The CDR3 is made up of 14 amino acids. CDR3: CASSVEGTYETQYF. DNA for the CDR3: TGTGCCAGCAGCGTAGAAGGGACTTATGAGACCCAGTACTTC.

The chain couples TRBV7-2 to TRBJ2-5; 12 bases map to TRBD1. Germline V gene data show CDR1 as SGHTA and CDR2 as FQGNSA. V shed 7 bases and J 5 bases; nucleotides not matched to a gene: 8. The CDR3 runs 15 residues. The CDR3 here is CASTRDRGRLETQYF. The CDR3 DNA reads TGTGCCAGCACTCGGGACAGGGGGCGGTTGGAGACCCAGTACTTC.

CDR3 coding DNA: TGTGCCACCAGTGTAAAGGGTCGGACCGGGGAGCTGTTTTTT. Translation: CATSVKGRTGELFF. The gene calls are TRBV24-1 and TRBJ2-2, with D unclear. The length of the CDR3 is 14 residues. Germline V gene data show CDR1 as KGHDR and CDR2 as SFDVKD. The ends were cut back, 5 bases at V and 5 bases at J, with 11 bases in the middle.

The chain recombines TRBV12-3 or TRBV12-4 with TRBJ2-3; either TRBD1 or TRBD2 may supply D (7 bases each). Trimming took off 5 bases at V and 3 bases at J, with 24 bases between the two ends. The CDR3 has 18 residues. CDR3 sequence reads: CASSAGDSRRTLTDTQYF. The CDR3 nucleotides are TGTGCCAGCAGTGCGGGGGACAGCAGAAGGACACTTACAGATACGCAGTATTTT.

This clonotype was observed a few times. The V and J genes are TRBV3-1 and TRBJ1-2, with D hard to call. The CDR3 is 16 amino acids. Between the trimmed V and J ends, which lost 2 bases and 4 bases, there was a span of 17 bases. In germline, CDR1 is LGHDT, CDR2 YNNKEL (reference sequence). The CDR3 region is CASSQRLGASSYGYTF. CDR3 sequence (DNA): TGTGCCAGCAGCCAACGCCTGGGCGCCTCTTCCTATGGCTACACCTTC. Combining the CDR3 with reference TRBV3-1 and TRBJ1-2 gives the whole variable domain DTAVSQTPKYLVTQMGNDKSIKCEQNLGHDTMYWYKQDSKKFLKIMFSYNNKELIINETVPNRFSPKSPDKAHLNLHINSLELGDSAVYFCASSQRLGASSYGYTFGSGTRLTVV.

This clonotype was counted only a few times. The rearrangement joins TRBV28 to TRBJ2-5; D remains ambiguous. CDR1 is MDHEN, CDR2 SYDVKM, per germline. This CDR3 has 13 residues. Between the trimmed V and J ends, which lost 1 base and 4 bases, there was a span of 7 bases. DNA for the CDR3: TGTGCCAGCAGTTTATTGTCCCTAGAGACCCAGTACTTC. Its translation: CASSLLSLETQYF.

The chain carries TRBV7-2 and TRBJ2-3, with D maybe TRBD2 (6 bases). This CDR3 region has 15 residues. Germline-derived CDR1 and CDR2 are SGHTA and FQGNSA. V was pared by 3 bases and J by 6 bases, with 16 bases between. The CDR3: CASSLRIGGSDTQYF. In nucleotides, the CDR3 is TGTGCCAGCAGCTTGAGGATCGGAGGGTCGGATACGCAGTATTTT. The full variable domain, with the rest looked up from reference TRBV7-2 and TRBJ2-3, is GAGVSQSPSNKVTEKGKDVELRCDPISGHTALYWYRQSLGQGLEFLIYFQGNSAPDKSGLPSDRFSAERTGGSVSTLTIQRTQQEDSAVYLCASSLRIGGSDTQYFGPGTRLTVL.

This sequence joins TRBV7-2 and TRBJ1-2; D is perhaps TRBD1 (5 bases). Trimming stripped 0 bases from V and 2 bases from J, with 16 bases between. Germline V CDR1 and CDR2: SGHTA, FQGNSA. The CDR3 contains 17 residues. CDR3 sequence reads: CASSLADGAAQNYGYTF. As DNA, the CDR3 is TGTGCCAGCAGCTTAGCAGACGGGGCAGCCCAGAACTATGGCTACACCTTC.

V gene TRBV25-1 combines with J gene TRBJ2-3; 11 bases are a match to TRBD2. In germline, CDR1 is MGHDK, CDR2 SYGVNS. The CDR3 spans 15 residues. V trimming: 4 bases; J trimming: 3 bases; junction bases outside the gene matches: 3. The chain's CDR3 is CASSVTSGVTDTQYF. The CDR3 bases are TGTGCCAGCAGTGTGACTAGCGGGGTGACAGATACGCAGTATTTT.

The V call is TRBV6-5, the J call TRBJ2-3; D uncertain. The CDR3 spans 13 residues. CDR1 is MNHEY and CDR2 is SVGAGI in the germline V gene. V was cut by 5 bases and J by 4 bases, with 10 bases left in between. CDR3 amino acids: CASSVTRADTQYF. Written as DNA, the CDR3 is TGTGCCAGCAGTGTAACGAGAGCAGATACGCAGTATTTT.

V gene TRBV7-9 combines with J gene TRBJ1-4, with D uncertain. V lost 1 base, J lost 0 bases, and 9 bases lay in between. The CDR3 totals 16 residues. CDR1 and CDR2 (germline): SEHNR, FQNEAQ (reference sequence). DNA for the CDR3: TGTGCCAGCAGCTTAGGAGAGTCTTCAACTAATGAAAAACTGTTTTTT. Its translation is CASSLGESSTNEKLFF.

The V and J genes are TRBV12-5 and TRBJ2-1, with D perhaps TRBD1 (6 bases). CDR3 size: 16 residues. Per the germline V gene, CDR1 is LGHNT and CDR2 is FRNRAP. Trimming shortened V by 4 bases and J by 4 bases, and 17 bases separated the two germline ends. Here the CDR3 DNA reads TGTGCTAGTGGTTCCCCCAGGGGCACCGTTTACAATGAGCAGTTCTTC. This codes for CASGSPRGTVYNEQFF.

V and J are TRBV10-2 and TRBJ2-7; either TRBD1 or TRBD2 may supply D (5 bases each). This CDR3 region has 11 residues. The V gene's germline CDR1 is WSHSY and CDR2 SAAADI. Between the trimmed V and J ends, which lost 8 bases and 7 bases, there was a span of 12 bases. CDR3 sequence (DNA): TGCGCCAGCGCCGGGACGGGAGAGCAGTACTTC. It codes for CASAGTGEQYF.

The chain uses TRBV7-6 and TRBJ2-7; tentatively, D is TRBD1 or TRBD2 (5 bases each). V was pared by 5 bases and J by 7 bases, with 21 bases between. Looked up from germline, CDR1 is SGHVS and CDR2 is FNYEAQ. CDR3 length: 15 amino acids. The CDR3 sequence: CASSLEASGGPEQYF. CDR3 DNA sequence: TGTGCCAGCAGCCTAGAGGCCAGTGGGGGTCCAGAGCAGTACTTC.

The V call is TRBV7-2, the J call TRBJ2-3, with TRBD2 matching over 9 bases. Germline V gene data show CDR1 as SGHTA and CDR2 as FQGNSA. With 0 bases clipped from V and 4 bases from J, the junction kept 17 bases outside the gene matches. This CDR3 region has 20 residues. The CDR3, as DNA: TGTGCCAGCAGCTTAGCTCTGCGTGTCGGCGGGGGGGGCGCGGCAGATACGCAGTATTTT. It yields the protein CASSLALRVGGGGAADTQYF.

This chain connects TRBV7-2 to TRBJ2-1; TRBD1 aligns across 7 bases. The germline V gene encodes CDR1 SGHTA and CDR2 FQGNSA. CDR3 size: 19 residues. V was pared by 4 bases and J by 2 bases, with 17 bases of the junction left unmatched. CDR3 sequence reads: CASSSDRALRGFAYNEQFF. DNA for the CDR3: TGTGCCAGCAGCTCTGACAGGGCATTGAGGGGGTTCGCCTACAATGAGCAGTTCTTC.

The chain combines TRBV12-5 with TRBJ2-2; D remains unclear. The CDR3 is 17 amino acids. Germline CDR1 reads LGHNT; CDR2 reads FRNRAP. V lost 3 bases and J 0 bases, leaving 14 bases between the germline ends. CDR3 protein: CASGFSAAAANTGELFF. CDR3 DNA: TGTGCTAGTGGTTTTTCCGCCGCAGCAGCGAACACCGGGGAGCTGTTTTTT.

This clonotype was detected once. The chain couples TRBV4-3 to TRBJ1-5; 8 bases fit TRBD1. Per germline, CDR1 LGHNA and CDR2 YSLEER. The CDR3 loop spans 15 amino acids. V was clipped by 1 base and J by 8 bases; unmatched bases: 7. CDR3: CASSQGTGCLEPQHF. The CDR3 DNA sequence: TGCGCCAGCAGCCAAGGGACAGGGTGCCTGGAGCCCCAGCATTTT.

The V call is TRBV20-1, the J call TRBJ2-7; TRBD2 agrees at 10 bases. Germline assignment: CDR1 DFQATT and CDR2 SNEGSKA (reference sequence). The CDR3 consists of 13 residues. The V segment lost 3 bases and the J segment 3 bases; nucleotides outside the gene matches: 2. CDR3 nucleotides: TGCAGTGCTAGTAGCGGGGGGAGCTACGAGCAGTACTTC. Translation: CSASSGGSYEQYF.

The chain links TRBV20-1 to TRBJ2-6; D gene ambiguous. Germline lookup yields CDR1 DFQATT and CDR2 SNEGSKA (reference sequence). The V end lost 3 bases, the J end lost 2 bases, and 11 bases lay between the germline ends. CDR3 size: 15 residues. The CDR3 DNA follows: TGCAGTGCTAGCCCGCCCCCGCCTGGGGCCAACGTCCTGACTTTC. Residues: CSASPPPPGANVLTF.

This clonotype was found a few times. The chain's CDR3 is CASSSPGRNYGYTF. In nucleotides, the CDR3 is TGTGCCAGCAGCTCCCCAGGGCGAAACTATGGCTACACCTTC. The rearrangement links TRBV11-2 to TRBJ1-2, with TRBD1 as a possible D gene (5 bases). This CDR3 is 14 amino acids long. Germline CDR1 and CDR2: SGHAT and FQNNGV. The V end was cut by 4 bases, the J end by 2 bases, with 11 bases between.

The chain uses TRBV14 and TRBJ1-2, with 7 nucleotides matching TRBD1. The V gene end was trimmed by 3 bases and the J gene end by 7 bases; junction bases not matched to a gene: 5. This CDR3 is 13 amino acids long. CDR1 SGHDN and CDR2 FVKESK come from the germline V gene. The DNA of the CDR3 is TGTGCCAGCAGCCATAGAGGGGGCTTTGGCTACACCTTC. Its translation: CASSHRGGFGYTF.

V is TRBV4-3 and J is TRBJ2-3, with D perhaps matching TRBD1 (5 bases). V lost 1 base and J 6 bases, leaving 8 bases between the germline ends. Germline V gene sequence: CDR1 LGHNA, CDR2 YSLEER. The CDR3 consists of 13 residues. As DNA, the CDR3 is TGCGCCAGCAGCCAAGCCTGGGGCGATACGCAGTATTTT. It encodes CASSQAWGDTQYF.

The rearrangement joins TRBV12-3 or TRBV12-4 to TRBJ1-5; no clear D gene. This CDR3 is 14 amino acids long. V lost 5 bases to trimming and J lost 2 bases, with 10 bases between them. CDR3: CASSRLDRNQPQHF. CDR3 coding DNA: TGTGCCAGCAGTCGCCTCGATCGCAATCAGCCCCAGCATTTT.